These 32 T cell receptor beta chains share one sample of origin, sequenced in a study of T cells after yellow fever vaccination. TCRdb recomputed calls from the 5' RACE reads with MiXCR, one row per CDR3 protein. The profile shows hundreds of thousands of distinct CDR3 sequences, 4.1% of them singletons. Sequenced here: PBMCs, sampled 5 days after the yellow fever booster vaccination. Receptors were obtained from a man aged 18-30 years who received the YFV17D yellow fever vaccine.

This rearrangement joins TRBV12-3 or TRBV12-4 to TRBJ2-2; D remains unclear. V dropped 7 bases and J dropped 3 bases, with 12 bases sitting between them. The CDR3 loop spans 14 amino acids. CDR3 amino acids: CASTKQEDTGELFF. CDR3 DNA sequence: TGTGCCAGCACCAAACAAGAAGACACCGGGGAGCTGTTTTTT.

This chain connects TRBV5-1 to TRBJ2-5; a weak D match, TRBD1 (6 bases). Between the trimmed V and J ends, which lost 7 bases and 2 bases, there was a span of 18 bases. Germline lookup yields CDR1 SGHRS and CDR2 YFSETQ. The CDR3 spans 15 residues. The DNA of the CDR3 is TGCGCCAGCGCCTCGATTTGGGGGCCTCAAGAGACCCAGTACTTC. It codes for CASASIWGPQETQYF.

The chain joins TRBV12-3 or TRBV12-4 to TRBJ1-2, with 7 nucleotides matching TRBD1. The ends lost 6 bases at V and 4 bases at J; junction bases unmatched: 5. There are 13 residues in the CDR3. CDR3 in DNA: TGTGCCAGCAGCCGTACAGGGGTCTATGGCTACACCTTC. Translation: CASSRTGVYGYTF.

This clonotype showed up many times. This sequence joins TRBV6-6 and TRBJ2-5, with no clear D. There are 14 residues in the CDR3. With 4 bases removed from V and 4 bases from J, the gap between germline ends came to 13 bases. The V gene's germline CDR1 is MNHNY and CDR2 SVGAGI (reference sequence). DNA of the CDR3: TGTGCCAGCAGTTCGGTAGAAACTGGAGAGACCCAGTACTTC. Translation gives CASSSVETGETQYF.

This clonotype was observed a few times. The chain has TRBV19 and TRBJ1-1; D may be TRBD1 (6 bases). Deletions cut 7 bases from V and 4 bases from J, with 13 bases between. The CDR3 loop spans 13 amino acids. The germline V gene has CDR1 LNHDA and CDR2 SQIVND (reference sequence). CDR3 residues: CASKIPGATEAFF. CDR3 nucleotides: TGTGCCAGTAAGATTCCAGGGGCCACTGAAGCTTTCTTT. Variable domain in full (rest from reference TRBV19 and TRBJ1-1): DGGITQSPKYLFRKEGQNVTLSCEQNLNHDAMYWYRQDPGQGLRLIYYSQIVNDFQKGDIAEGYSVSREKKESFPLTVTSAQKNPTAFYLCASKIPGATEAFFGQGTRLTVV.

This clonotype was detected a few times. This rearrangement joins TRBV11-2 to TRBJ2-7; D possibly corresponds to TRBD2 (5 bases). Trimming shortened V by 0 bases and J by 2 bases, and 14 bases separated the two germline ends. This CDR3 region has 16 residues. From germline, CDR1 is SGHAT and CDR2 FQNNGV. CDR3 in DNA: TGTGCCAGCAGCTTAGAAGGTCCGGGGAGAGCCTACGAGCAGTACTTC. Protein product: CASSLEGPGRAYEQYF.

In its sample, this clonotype was seen a few times. This chain uses TRBV11-2 with TRBJ1-2; 10 nucleotides match TRBD1. This CDR3 is built from 16 residues. J gave up 1 base and V 1 base, and 3 bases lay outside the gene matches. Germline CDR1 is SGHAT and CDR2 is FQNNGV. The CDR3 sequence is CASSLGGTGVNYGYTF. The CDR3 bases are TGTGCCAGCAGCTTAGGTGGGACAGGGGTTAACTATGGCTACACCTTC.

This clonotype occurred a few times. The chain combines TRBV10-2 with TRBJ1-1; a weak D match, TRBD1 (6 bases). Trimming left V 6 bases short and J 1 base short, with 9 bases between. CDR3 length: 13 amino acids. Germline-derived CDR1 and CDR2 are WSHSY and SAAADI. CDR3 sequence reads: CASRDRRNTEAFF. CDR3 sequence (DNA): TGCGCCAGCAGAGACAGGCGGAACACTGAAGCTTTCTTT.

The sample holds a few counts of this clonotype. The chain carries TRBV13 and TRBJ2-2; 9 bases line up with TRBD2. Germline CDR1 and CDR2: PRHDT and FYEKMQ (reference sequence). V gave up 5 bases and J gave up 6 bases; unmatched junction bases: 13. The CDR3 loop spans 17 amino acids. The CDR3 DNA reads as TGTGCCAGCAGCCCCCACGGCGCTAGCGGGGTTTCCGGGGAGCTGTTTTTT. It codes for CASSPHGASGVSGELFF. The full variable domain, in which reference TRBV13 and TRBJ2-2 provide the parts outside the CDR3, is AAGVIQSPRHLIKEKRETATLKCYPIPRHDTVYWYQQGPGQDPQFLISFYEKMQSDKGSIPDRFSAQQFSDYHSELNMSSLELGDSALYFCASSPHGASGVSGELFFGEGSRLTVL.

The gene calls are TRBV5-6 and TRBJ1-1; perhaps TRBD1 as D (6 bases). CDR1 is SGHDT, CDR2 YYEEEE, per germline. This CDR3 has 13 residues. Trimming left V 2 bases short and J 6 bases short, with 11 bases between. CDR3 residues: CASSFSGEAEAFF. CDR3 bases: TGTGCCAGCAGCTTCTCAGGGGAGGCTGAAGCTTTCTTT.

This chain links TRBV6-2 or TRBV6-3 with TRBJ1-6; TRBD1 might be the D (5 bases). With 2 bases removed from V and 8 bases from J, the gap between germline ends came to 19 bases. The CDR3 has 17 amino acids. Germline V CDR1 and CDR2: MNHEY, SVGEGT. As DNA, the CDR3 is TGTGCCAGCAGTTACAGATTTACCGGGACGGTTTATTCACCCCTCCACTTT. It codes for CASSYRFTGTVYSPLHF.

CDR3 loop: CASSTGRRYSGNTIYF. The CDR3 DNA reads TGTGCCAGCAGCACGGGACGGCGATACTCTGGAAACACCATATATTTT. V and J are TRBV7-9 and TRBJ1-3; D is perhaps TRBD1 (5 bases). This CDR3 has 16 amino acids. V was cut by 5 bases and J by 0 bases, with 14 bases left in between. CDR1 and CDR2 (germline): SEHNR, FQNEAQ (reference sequence).

In its sample, this clonotype was seen a few times. The chain carries TRBV5-1 and TRBJ2-1; D is undetermined. The CDR3 is made up of 15 amino acids. Germline V lookup: CDR1 SGHRS, CDR2 YFSETQ. V was trimmed by 0 bases and J by 2 bases, leaving 9 bases between them. CDR3 loop: CASSLGHLTYNEQFF. As DNA, the CDR3 is TGCGCCAGCAGCTTGGGGCACCTCACCTACAATGAGCAGTTCTTC.

This clonotype was counted a few times. V usage is TRBV20-1 and J usage is TRBJ2-7, with D perhaps given as TRBD1 or TRBD2 (5 bases each). The CDR3 runs 13 residues. In germline, CDR1 is DFQATT, CDR2 SNEGSKA (reference sequence). V was cut by 6 bases and J by 3 bases, with 15 bases left in between. CDR3 amino acids: CSAPRDGVYEQYF. The CDR3 coding sequence is TGCAGTGCACCCCGGGACGGAGTCTACGAGCAGTACTTC.

V is TRBV19 and J is TRBJ1-1; D remains unclear. The CDR3 sequence is 14 residues long. Germline CDR1 reads LNHDA; CDR2 reads SQIVND (reference sequence). The V end was cut by 3 bases, the J end by 4 bases, with 12 bases between. CDR3 coding DNA: TGTGCCAGTAGTATTGGTGGGTCTCGCACTGAAGCTTTCTTT. Translated: CASSIGGSRTEAFF.

In this sample, this clonotype turned up many times. CDR3 nucleotides: TGTGCCAGCAGCCCGGACAGGGAGTCCCACAATGAGCAGTTCTTC. Its protein is CASSPDRESHNEQFF. V is TRBV6-6 and J is TRBJ2-1; TRBD1 matches at 8 bases. The CDR3 runs to 15 residues. CDR1 is MNHNY and CDR2 is SVGAGI in the germline V gene (reference sequence). Trimming at V came to 6 bases and at J to 5 bases, leaving 9 bases not matched to a gene.

Many counts were recorded for this clonotype. The chain joins TRBV4-3 to TRBJ1-3; D might be TRBD1 (5 bases). The germline CDR1 and CDR2 sequences are LGHNA and YSLEER. The germline V and J ends were trimmed by 1 base and 7 bases, with 14 bases remaining between them. This CDR3 is built from 15 residues. The CDR3 reads CASSQATGPLNTIYF. The CDR3 nucleotides are TGCGCCAGCAGCCAAGCAACGGGACCTCTGAACACCATATATTTT.

This clonotype was observed at least ten times. The chain links TRBV6-1 to TRBJ2-7, with 9 bases identical to TRBD1. V trimming: 1 base; J trimming: 3 bases; junction bases outside the gene matches: 7. The germline V gene encodes CDR1 MNHNS and CDR2 SASEGT. This CDR3 has 16 residues. CDR3 nucleotides: TGTGCCAGCAGTGAAGGGATGCCGGGACAGGGCTACGAGCAGTACTTC. Amino acid sequence: CASSEGMPGQGYEQYF.

Here the CDR3 DNA reads TGCAGCGTTCGACAGGGCAGACGAACTAATGAAAAACTGTTTTTT. Its translation: CSVRQGRRTNEKLFF. The chain is built from TRBV29-1 and TRBJ1-4, with 7 nucleotides matching TRBD1. This CDR3 spans 15 amino acids. Germline V CDR1 and CDR2: SQVTM, ANQGSEA. V shed 5 bases, J shed 1 base, and the junction held 7 bases outside the gene matches.

The rearrangement links TRBV2 to TRBJ1-1; 7 bases are a match to TRBD1. The V gene's germline CDR1 is SNHLY and CDR2 FYNNEI. This CDR3 has 14 amino acids. V lost 7 bases, J lost 2 bases, and 7 bases stayed unmatched. CDR3 residues: CASTSGGDNTEAFF. The CDR3 DNA reads as TGTGCCAGCACCTCAGGGGGTGATAACACTGAAGCTTTCTTT.

This clonotype was observed at least ten times. V usage is TRBV4-3 and J usage is TRBJ1-2; weak D call: TRBD1 (5 bases). The CDR3 consists of 17 residues. CDR1 is LGHNA and CDR2 is YSLEER in the germline V gene. V shed 0 bases and J shed 2 bases, with 16 bases lying between them. The CDR3 nucleotides read TGCGCCAGCAGCCAAGAATCGGTGAGGGGACTGAACTATGGCTACACCTTC. It yields the protein CASSQESVRGLNYGYTF.

This clonotype was counted a few times. This chain links TRBV4-1 with TRBJ1-5; TRBD1 is a possible D gene (6 bases). Germline values: CDR1 MGHRA, CDR2 YSYEKL. Trimming removed 0 bases at V and 4 bases at J, with 10 bases between. This CDR3 is built from 15 residues. The CDR3 DNA reads TGCGCCAGCAGCCAAGAGGGGGACACTAATCAGCCCCAGCATTTT. This sequence encodes CASSQEGDTNQPQHF.

In its sample, this clonotype was seen many times. The chain uses TRBV11-2 and TRBJ2-2, with D possibly TRBD2 on 5 matching bases. Germline V gene sequence: CDR1 SGHAT, CDR2 FQNNGV. V lost 1 base and J lost 7, with 16 bases in between. The CDR3 is 16 amino acids. CDR3 coding DNA: TGTGCCAGCAGCTTAGCACATAGTGACGGGATCGGGGAGCTGTTTTTT. It is translated as CASSLAHSDGIGELFF.

This chain links TRBV7-9 with TRBJ1-5; maybe TRBD1 (5 bases). The CDR3 loop spans 18 amino acids. The V end was cut by 3 bases, the J end by 0 bases, with 18 bases between. CDR1 SEHNR and CDR2 FQNEAQ come from the germline V gene (reference sequence). DNA for the CDR3: TGTGCCAGCAGCTTCCCTTTCGGGACCCACCTTAGCAATCAGCCCCAGCATTTT. Its protein is CASSFPFGTHLSNQPQHF.

This rearrangement joins TRBV7-6 to TRBJ2-1, with 12 bases lining up with TRBD1. CDR3 size: 17 residues. The J segment lost 8 bases and the V segment lost 4 bases, leaving 12 bases of the junction unmatched. The germline CDR1 and CDR2 sequences are SGHVS and FNYEAQ. CDR3: CASSSPSWGQGADEQFF. CDR3 coding DNA: TGTGCCAGCAGCTCCCCGTCATGGGGACAGGGGGCAGATGAGCAGTTCTTC.

V and J are TRBV30 and TRBJ1-6, with D uncertain. Per germline, CDR1 GTSNPN and CDR2 SVGIG (reference sequence). CDR3 length: 14 amino acids. Deletions cut 1 base from V and 11 bases from J, with 15 bases between. CDR3: CAWSETSRRTPLHF. The CDR3 nucleotides are TGTGCCTGGAGTGAAACCTCCCGTCGGACACCCCTCCACTTT. Looking up the rest from reference TRBV30 and TRBJ1-6 gives the full variable domain: SQTIHQWPATLVQPVGSPLSLECTVEGTSNPNLYWYRQAAGRGLQLLFYSVGIGQISSEVPQNLSASRPQDRQFILSSKKLLLSDSGFYLCAWSETSRRTPLHFGNGTRLTVT.

The chain has TRBV18 and TRBJ1-2, with a possible D match to TRBD1 (5 bases). Trimming left V 6 bases short and J 1 base short, with 9 bases between. The CDR3 sequence is 13 residues long. Germline V gene data show CDR1 as KGHSH and CDR2 as LQKENI. The CDR3 region has the DNA TGTGCCAGCTCTCCGACAGATAACTATGGCTACACCTTC. Translated: CASSPTDNYGYTF. Supplemented by reference TRBV18 and TRBJ1-2, the full variable domain reads NAGVMQNPRHLVRRRGQEARLRCSPMKGHSHVYWYRQLPEEGLKFMVYLQKENIIDESGMPKERFSAEFPKEGPSILRIQQVVRGDSAAYFCASSPTDNYGYTFGSGTRLTVV.

This clonotype was found many times. The rearrangement joins TRBV7-3 to TRBJ2-1; the match to TRBD2 covers 11 bases. The CDR3 contains 19 residues. From germline, CDR1 is SGHTA and CDR2 FQGTGA. V gave up 4 bases and J gave up 7 bases; unmatched junction bases: 18. The CDR3 DNA is TGTGCCAGCAGCTCCACCACAGGGGGGCTAGCGGGGGGCCAAAATGAGCAGTTCTTC. This encodes CASSSTTGGLAGGQNEQFF.

There are a few counts of this clonotype. J is TRBJ1-5 and V is TRBV6-1, with D perhaps matching TRBD1 (5 bases). The ends were cut back, 1 base at V and 4 bases at J, with 11 bases in the middle. Per germline, CDR1 MNHNS and CDR2 SASEGT. This CDR3 is 15 amino acids long. CDR3 DNA sequence: TGTGCCAGCAGTGAAGAGGAGGGGCAAAATCAGCCCCAGCATTTT. Translation gives CASSEEEGQNQPQHF.

There are a few counts of this clonotype. The gene calls are TRBV7-3 and TRBJ2-3, with D perhaps TRBD1 or TRBD2 (5 bases each). The CDR3 has 13 amino acids. Trimming removed 5 bases from V and 6 bases from J, with 12 bases in between. CDR1 and CDR2 from the germline V gene are SGHTA and FQGTGA. In DNA, the CDR3 is TGTGCCAGCAGCCGGGACCCAGGGGATACGCAGTATTTT. Its protein is CASSRDPGDTQYF.

This chain uses TRBV5-1 with TRBJ1-4; possible D gene TRBD1, 5 bases. Germline CDR1 reads SGHRS; CDR2 reads YFSETQ. V was trimmed by 0 bases and J by 0 bases, leaving 15 bases between them. The CDR3 loop spans 18 amino acids. The CDR3 region is CASSLARQGIATNEKLFF. The CDR3 region has the DNA TGCGCCAGCAGCTTGGCCCGGCAGGGAATCGCAACTAATGAAAAACTGTTTTTT.

This clonotype was observed a few times. The chain links TRBV19 to TRBJ2-7, with TRBD1 identical over 10 bases. The CDR3 covers 17 residues. Germline V gene sequence: CDR1 LNHDA, CDR2 SQIVND (reference sequence). V was pared by 6 bases and J by 3 bases, with 14 bases of the junction left unmatched. The chain's CDR3 is CASSPRTTGTGVYEQYF. The CDR3 coding sequence is TGTGCCAGTAGCCCGAGAACTACCGGGACAGGGGTCTACGAGCAGTACTTC.